This entry lists 23 T cell receptor beta chains sequenced from one sample in a study of blood T cell repertoires in COVID-19. Libraries were prepared by immunoSEQ multiplex PCR; TCRdb keeps only in-frame clonotypes and omits some of them. The repertoire holds around 300,000 clones, with approximately 89% as singletons. The sequenced sample consisted of peripheral blood. These receptors all stem from a young woman with COVID-19, enrolled during active disease.

The V gene is TRBV5-1, the J gene TRBJ2-1, with D perhaps matching TRBD2 (6 bases). Trimming shortened V by 4 bases and J by 5 bases, and 7 bases separated the two germline ends. This CDR3 is 12 amino acids long. Germline V gene sequence: CDR1 SGHRS, CDR2 YFSETQ. CDR3 DNA sequence: TGCGCCAGCAGCGGACTAAACAATGAGCAGTTCTTC. This encodes CASSGLNNEQFF.

The J gene is TRBJ1-1, the V gene TRBV10-2; TRBD1 matches 9 bases. Germline V gene sequence: CDR1 WSHSY, CDR2 SAAADI. The J segment lost 3 bases and the V segment lost 5 bases, leaving 10 bases of the junction unmatched. The CDR3 has 16 residues. CDR3: CASSLGTGRQDTEAFF. The CDR3 bases are TGCGCCAGCAGTCTAGGGACAGGGAGGCAGGACACTGAAGCTTTCTTT.

The chain employs TRBV27 and TRBJ1-2, with 7 bases lining up with TRBD1. CDR1 and CDR2 (germline): MNHEY, SMNVEV (reference sequence). The J segment lost 7 bases and the V segment lost 2 bases, leaving 7 bases of the junction unmatched. CDR3 size: 14 residues. CDR3 DNA: TGTGCCAGCAGTTTAACAGGGGCGGCGAGTGGCTACACCTTC. This translates into CASSLTGAASGYTF.

The rearrangement joins TRBV3-1 (or the pseudogene TRBV3-2) to TRBJ1-6; D not certain. The CDR3 contains 17 residues. Germline lookup yields CDR1 LGHDT and CDR2 YNNKEL (reference sequence). V lost 0 bases, J lost 5 bases, and 14 bases lay in between. As DNA, the CDR3 is TGTGCCAGCAGCCAAGACTTTCCGGGGATGAATAATTCACCCCTCCACTTT. Translation: CASSQDFPGMNNSPLHF.

The chain employs TRBV30 and TRBJ1-1; 7 bases map to TRBD1. In germline, CDR1 is GTSNPN, CDR2 SVGIG (reference sequence). This CDR3 contains 11 residues. V shed 5 bases and J 6 bases; nucleotides not matched to a gene: 3. CDR3 sequence (DNA): TGTGCCTGGCGGACAGGTCCTGAAGCTTTCTTT. It specifies CAWRTGPEAFF.

The chain joins TRBV11-3 to TRBJ1-3; D gene ambiguous. V lost 3 bases and J lost 0, with 6 bases in between. CDR3 length equals 14 residues. Germline assignment: CDR1 SGHNT and CDR2 YENEEA. CDR3 nucleotide sequence: TGTGCCAGCAGCTTCGGGAGCTCTGGAAACACCATATATTTT. Amino acid sequence: CASSFGSSGNTIYF.

With respect to this clone: Mismatch with germline at one junction end may stem from a read error. The V call is TRBV15, the J call TRBJ2-1; 14 bases map to TRBD2. CDR3 length equals 14 residues. Germline CDR1 and CDR2: LNHNV and YYDKDF (reference sequence). CDR3 residues: CATSSGTSGGLGIF. The CDR3 DNA follows: TGTGCCACCAGCTCCGGGACTAGCGGGGGATTGGGGATCTTC.

A word on this clone: Other DNA sequences in the sample encode the same CDR3. The chain recombines TRBV19 with TRBJ2-1; 7 nucleotides agree with TRBD2. The CDR3 runs to 15 residues. Trimming removed 3 bases from V and 0 bases from J; junction bases left unmatched: 2. Germline values: CDR1 LNHDA, CDR2 SQIVND (reference sequence). The CDR3 DNA sequence: TGTGCCAGTAGTATCGGCGGGGGCTCCTACAATGAGCAGTTCTTC. Its translation is CASSIGGGSYNEQFF.

The V and J genes are TRBV2 and TRBJ2-7; the match to TRBD2 covers 7 bases. After removal of 7 bases from V and 3 bases from J, the junction contained 9 bases not matched to a gene. The CDR3 spans 14 residues. From germline, CDR1 is SNHLY and CDR2 FYNNEI. CDR3 protein: CASIGTSDGYEQYF. The CDR3 nucleotides are TGTGCCAGCATAGGTACTAGCGACGGCTACGAGCAGTACTTC.

The chain carries TRBV10-3 and TRBJ2-7; D is unresolved. Germline V gives CDR1 ENHRY, CDR2 SYGVKD. The CDR3 spans 14 residues. Trimming removed 6 bases from V and 2 bases from J, with 14 bases in between. The CDR3 loop is CAIRGEVEAYEQYF. CDR3 sequence (DNA): TGTGCCATCAGAGGAGAGGTAGAGGCCTACGAGCAGTACTTC.

The chain links TRBV7-6 to TRBJ2-1; 10 nucleotides line up with TRBD2. Germline lookup yields CDR1 SGHVS and CDR2 FNYEAQ. V lost 3 bases, J lost 7 bases, and 6 bases stayed unmatched. The CDR3 has 15 amino acids. The CDR3 coding sequence is TGTGCCAGCAGCTTGAATAGCGGGGGGTTGAATGAGCAGTTCTTC. Encoded protein: CASSLNSGGLNEQFF. Full variable domain (outside the CDR3, taken from reference TRBV7-6 and TRBJ2-1): GAGVSQSPRYKVTKRGQDVALRCDPISGHVSLYWYRQALGQGPEFLTYFNYEAQQDKSGLPNDRFSAERPEGSISTLTIQRTEQRDSAMYRCASSLNSGGLNEQFFGPGTRLTVL.

J is TRBJ2-1 and V is TRBV5-6, with TRBD1 matching over 12 bases. Germline lookup yields CDR1 SGHDT and CDR2 YYEEEE. The CDR3 runs 15 residues. V was clipped by 4 bases and J by 4 bases; unmatched bases: 3. Here the CDR3 reads CASSLGQGAYNEQFF. The CDR3 DNA reads TGTGCCAGCAGCCTGGGACAGGGGGCTTACAATGAGCAGTTCTTC. Full variable domain (missing parts from reference TRBV5-6 and TRBJ2-1): DAGVTQSPTHLIKTRGQQVTLRCSPKSGHDTVSWYQQALGQGPQFIFQYYEEEERQRGNFPDRFSGHQFPNYSSELNVNALLLGDSALYLCASSLGQGAYNEQFFGPGTRLTVL.

This chain connects TRBV4-1 to TRBJ2-7, with 10 bases identical to TRBD2. After removal of 4 bases from V and 4 bases from J, the junction contained 13 bases not matched to a gene. CDR1 is MGHRA, CDR2 YSYEKL, per germline. The CDR3 is made up of 17 amino acids. The CDR3 reads CASSPGTAGGPLYEQYF. The CDR3 bases are TGCGCCAGCAGCCCGGGGACAGCGGGGGGGCCTCTTTACGAGCAGTACTTC.

The chain recombines TRBV19 with TRBJ1-2; 8 nucleotides align to TRBD1. The germline CDR1 and CDR2 sequences are LNHDA and SQIVND (reference sequence). The CDR3 spans 15 residues. The V gene end was trimmed by 1 base and the J gene end by 6 bases; junction bases not matched to a gene: 7. CDR3 region: CASSIGAGGDNGYTF. The CDR3, as DNA: TGTGCCAGTAGTATAGGTGCAGGGGGCGATAATGGCTACACCTTC.

J is TRBJ2-3 and V is TRBV12-5; 11 positions match TRBD2. The length of the CDR3 is 14 residues. The ends lost 5 bases at V and 4 bases at J; junction bases unmatched: 2. The V gene's germline CDR1 is LGHNT and CDR2 FRNRAP. The CDR3: CASGGSGGADTQYF. Written as DNA, the CDR3 is TGTGCTAGTGGTGGTAGCGGGGGGGCAGATACGCAGTATTTT.

V and J are TRBV28 and TRBJ1-6, with 7 bases fitting TRBD1. Germline V CDR1 and CDR2: MDHEN, SYDVKM. The length of the CDR3 is 15 residues. The ends lost 6 bases at V and 5 bases at J; junction bases unmatched: 7. The DNA for the CDR3 is TGTGCCAGCAGCCCTATCGACAGGGATAATTCACCCCTCCACTTT. Translated: CASSPIDRDNSPLHF.

About this clone itself: Other DNA sequences in this specimen translate into the identical CDR3. The chain uses TRBV6-5 and TRBJ1-3, with D possibly matching TRBD1 (6 bases). The V end lost 5 bases, the J end lost 4 bases, and 15 bases lay between the germline ends. Germline CDR1 and CDR2: MNHEY and SVGAGI. The CDR3 contains 15 residues. The CDR3 is CASSPRGNSGNTIYF. As DNA, the CDR3 is TGTGCCAGCAGTCCCAGGGGAAATTCAGGAAACACCATATATTTT.

The chain is built from TRBV5-4 and TRBJ2-1; TRBD2 matches 8 bases. V lost 1 base to trimming and J lost 5 bases; unmatched junction nucleotides: 11. From germline, CDR1 is SGHNT and CDR2 YYREEE (reference sequence). The CDR3 has 17 residues. CDR3 in amino acids: CASSLSLRGGLDNEQFF. CDR3 nucleotides: TGTGCCAGCAGCTTGAGTTTACGGGGGGGCCTGGACAATGAGCAGTTCTTC.

This chain connects TRBV19 to TRBJ1-3; D might be TRBD1 (5 bases). Trimming took off 6 bases at V and 4 bases at J, with 13 bases between the two ends. The CDR3 totals 14 residues. Looked up from germline, CDR1 is LNHDA and CDR2 is SQIVND (reference sequence). CDR3 in DNA: TGTGCCAGTAGCCGGGGGATTCAGGGAAACACCATATATTTT. As protein: CASSRGIQGNTIYF.

V usage is TRBV3-1 (or the pseudogene TRBV3-2) and J usage is TRBJ2-1, with D hard to call. Trimming removed 3 bases from V and 4 bases from J, with 10 bases in between. CDR3 length equals 14 residues. Germline V gene lookup returns CDR1 LGHDT and CDR2 YNNKEL (reference sequence). CDR3: CASSQQASYNEQFF. The CDR3 region has the DNA TGTGCCAGCAGCCAGCAGGCTTCTTACAATGAGCAGTTCTTC.

The rearrangement uses TRBV28 and TRBJ2-1; TRBD2 aligns across 8 bases. CDR3 length: 13 amino acids. V shed 8 bases and J 0 bases; nucleotides not matched to a gene: 0. CDR1 and CDR2 from the germline V gene are MDHEN and SYDVKM. The CDR3 sequence is CASGTSSYNEQFF. The CDR3 nucleotides read TGTGCCAGCGGGACTAGCTCCTACAATGAGCAGTTCTTC.

This chain joins TRBV5-4 and TRBJ1-1; TRBD1 is a possible D gene (5 bases). CDR3 size: 14 residues. V lost 2 bases to trimming and J lost 5 bases, with 13 bases between them. The germline CDR1 and CDR2 sequences are SGHNT and YYREEE (reference sequence). CDR3 sequence: CASSLGVGSTEAFF. The CDR3 DNA reads TGTGCCAGCAGCTTAGGGGTGGGGTCTACTGAAGCTTTCTTT.

This sequence joins TRBV3-1 (or the pseudogene TRBV3-2) and TRBJ2-3, with D unclear. V was shortened by 2 bases and J by 6 bases, with 6 bases between the two germline ends. CDR1 LGHDT and CDR2 YNNKEL come from the germline V gene (reference sequence). This CDR3 region has 12 residues. The CDR3 nucleotides are TGTGCCAGCAGCCAATCCGCGGATACGCAGTATTTT. Its protein product is CASSQSADTQYF.